Below, 29 T cell receptor beta chains from the same sample are listed, as sequenced in a study of cytomegalovirus exposure and HLA in healthy donors. Primers: 60 Vbeta forward and 13 Jbeta reverse. Sequencing used immunoSEQ multiplex PCR; TCRdb keeps in-frame clones, though not all of them. The sample lists 140,000 to 150,000 clones, roughly 79% seen once, with roughly 6.7% in the top ten. Material: PBMCs. These receptors originate from a woman in her thirties or forties in good health and CMV-seropositive.

CDR3 coding DNA: TGTGCCAGCACGGGGAACACTGAAGCTTTCTTT. It encodes CASTGNTEAFF. The V call is TRBV6-5, the J call TRBJ1-1; no clear D gene. The germline V gene has CDR1 MNHEY and CDR2 SVGAGI. The CDR3 extends over 11 amino acids. The V end was cut by 7 bases, the J end by 1 base, with 4 bases between.

The V and J genes are TRBV25-1 and TRBJ2-5; 10 bases are shared with TRBD2. The CDR3 totals 15 residues. CDR1 and CDR2 (germline): MGHDK, SYGVNS. V shed 3 bases, J shed 7 bases, and the junction held 8 bases outside the gene matches. As DNA, the CDR3 is TGTGCCAGCAGTGATCTAGCGGGGGCAGGGGGGACCCAGTACTTC. Its protein is CASSDLAGAGGTQYF.

The rearrangement joins TRBV19 to TRBJ1-6, with 9 nucleotides matching TRBD1. Germline lookup yields CDR1 LNHDA and CDR2 SQIVND (reference sequence). The length of the CDR3 is 14 residues. With 6 bases clipped from V and 9 bases from J, the junction kept 6 bases outside the gene matches. In nucleotides, the CDR3 is TGTGCCAGTAGCGACAGGGGGATGGGTTCACCCCTCCACTTT. Translation: CASSDRGMGSPLHF.

This clone showed up just once. The chain carries TRBV10-2 and TRBJ2-7, with D uncertain. Trimming removed 3 bases at V and 4 bases at J, with 4 bases between. The CDR3 length is 11 residues. Germline CDR1 WSHSY, CDR2 SAAADI. CDR3 sequence: CASSEIYEQYF. The CDR3 DNA is TGCGCCAGCAGTGAAATATACGAGCAGTACTTC.

V usage is TRBV5-5 and J usage is TRBJ2-7; D gene unclear. The V gene lost 2 bases and the J gene lost 5 bases, with 8 bases spanning the gap. This CDR3 has 12 amino acids. CDR1 is SGHKS, CDR2 YYEKEE, per germline (reference sequence). CDR3 DNA sequence: TGTGCCAGCAGCTTCATACAAGACGAGCAGTACTTC. Translated: CASSFIQDEQYF.

DNA of the CDR3: TGTGCCAGCAGCGAGGGGCGGGGGGAGCTGTTTTTT. This codes for CASSEGRGELFF. The V gene is TRBV9, the J gene TRBJ2-2; the D gene is possibly TRBD1 (5 bases). The germline CDR1 and CDR2 sequences are SGDLS and YYNGEE. This CDR3 has 12 amino acids. Trimming removed 3 bases from V and 8 bases from J, with 8 bases in between.

The genes are TRBV28 and TRBJ1-1; D is undetermined. The CDR3 has 12 residues. V lost 6 bases, J lost 5 bases, and 10 bases lay in between. From germline, CDR1 is MDHEN and CDR2 SYDVKM. CDR3 region: CASRGAGTEAFF. CDR3 in DNA: TGTGCCAGCAGGGGAGCTGGGACTGAAGCTTTCTTT.

This chain joins TRBV7-2 and TRBJ2-3; 7 bases are a match to TRBD2. The V segment lost 5 bases and the J segment 2 bases; nucleotides outside the gene matches: 1. The CDR3 is made up of 13 amino acids. The V gene's germline CDR1 is SGHTA and CDR2 FQGNSA. CDR3 amino acids: CASSGGVTDTQYF. In nucleotides, the CDR3 is TGTGCCAGCAGCGGGGGGGTCACAGATACGCAGTATTTT.

This clone was picked up one time. This chain connects TRBV29-1 to TRBJ1-2; 8 bases are shared with TRBD1. CDR3 length: 13 residues. Looked up from germline, CDR1 is SQVTM and CDR2 is ANQGSEA. Trimming at V came to 7 bases and at J to 5 bases, leaving 9 bases not matched to a gene. CDR3 DNA: TGCAGCGGAGGAGGACAGGGAACTTATGGCTACACCTTC. This gives the protein CSGGGQGTYGYTF.

This clone was counted a single time. This sequence joins TRBV6-5 and TRBJ1-2; TRBD1 matches 9 bases. J was trimmed by 7 bases and V by 0 bases; bases with no gene match: 3. This CDR3 comprises 14 residues. Germline CDR1 is MNHEY and CDR2 is SVGAGI. The CDR3 is CASSYSNRGLGYTF. CDR3 bases: TGTGCCAGCAGTTACTCGAACAGGGGGCTTGGCTACACCTTC.

DNA of the CDR3: TGTGCCAGCACGGAGGGCCATCCAAGCTCTGGAAACACCATATATTTT. Its translation is CASTEGHPSSGNTIYF. The chain is built from TRBV2 and TRBJ1-3, with D unresolved. CDR1 and CDR2 (germline): SNHLY, FYNNEI. Trimming took 7 bases from V and 0 from J, leaving 16 bases between them. The CDR3 has 16 residues. The full variable domain, with the rest looked up from reference TRBV2 and TRBJ1-3, is EPEVTQTPSHQVTQMGQEVILRCVPISNHLYFYWYRQILGQKVEFLVSFYNNEISEKSEIFDDQFSVERPDGSNFTLKIRSTKLEDSAMYFCASTEGHPSSGNTIYFGEGSWLTVV.

The chain combines TRBV10-1 with TRBJ2-2, with TRBD2 matching over 7 bases. Germline CDR1 WNHNN, CDR2 SYGVQD (reference sequence). Trimming removed 2 bases from V and 4 bases from J; junction bases left unmatched: 4. This CDR3 contains 15 residues. The CDR3 protein is CASSEQGGGTGELFF. DNA of the CDR3: TGCGCCAGCAGTGAGCAGGGCGGGGGCACCGGGGAGCTGTTTTTT.

This clone was observed a few times. The chain is built from TRBV28 and TRBJ2-7, with 7 bases that match TRBD1. The germline gives CDR1 MDHEN, CDR2 SYDVKM. J lost 0 bases, V lost 6 bases, and 14 bases had no gene match. The CDR3 is made up of 17 amino acids. In DNA form, the CDR3 reads TGTGCCAGCAGGCCCCCCGCGAGGGGGCCATCCTCCTACGAGCAGTACTTC. Translating gives CASRPPARGPSSYEQYF.

The chain combines TRBV6-1 with TRBJ1-3, with 8 bases lining up with TRBD1. CDR1 and CDR2 (germline): MNHNS, SASEGT. The V segment lost 5 bases and the J segment 9 bases; nucleotides outside the gene matches: 9. CDR3 length: 14 amino acids. CDR3 sequence: CASSIRDRLGTIYF. As DNA, the CDR3 is TGTGCCAGCAGTATCCGGGACAGGCTCGGCACCATATATTTT.

This chain connects TRBV25-1 to TRBJ1-1; D is undetermined. The CDR3 is 16 amino acids. Germline CDR1 is MGHDK and CDR2 is SYGVNS. V dropped 4 bases and J dropped 11 bases, with 26 bases sitting between them. Written as DNA, the CDR3 is TGTGCCAGCAGTGTCCTCGACGGACTCCCAAGTCCGGGGGCTTTCTTT. The encoded protein is CASSVLDGLPSPGAFF.

The V gene is TRBV10-1, the J gene TRBJ1-6, with TRBD1 as a possible D gene (5 bases). The germline CDR1 and CDR2 sequences are WNHNN and SYGVQD (reference sequence). V lost 9 bases and J lost 15, with 27 bases in between. The CDR3 runs 15 residues. DNA of the CDR3: TGCGCCAGTTTGACAGATTCCACCGTTCTGGGTGGCCTCCACTTT. As protein: CASLTDSTVLGGLHF.

This sequence joins TRBV4-1 and TRBJ1-1; 12 bases map to TRBD1. With V trimmed by 4 bases and J by 0 bases, 3 bases remained unmatched. Germline V gene lookup returns CDR1 MGHRA and CDR2 YSYEKL. This CDR3 is 16 amino acids long. Here the CDR3 reads CASSPGQGALNTEAFF. In DNA form, the CDR3 reads TGCGCCAGCAGCCCGGGACAGGGGGCGTTGAACACTGAAGCTTTCTTT.

This clone was recorded once. The chain is built from TRBV5-1 and TRBJ2-3, with 11 bases fitting TRBD2. CDR1 is SGHRS, CDR2 YFSETQ, per germline. Germline trimming cut 3 bases from V and 0 bases from J; bases unmatched to any gene: 3. CDR3 length equals 16 residues. The CDR3 sequence is CASSSLAGGSTDTQYF. The DNA for the CDR3 is TGCGCCAGCAGCTCTTTAGCGGGGGGGAGCACAGATACGCAGTATTTT.

This clone was recorded only once. The rearrangement links TRBV18 to TRBJ1-3; D is unresolved. V lost 5 bases to trimming and J lost 1 base, with 12 bases between them. Germline V gene lookup returns CDR1 KGHSH and CDR2 LQKENI. The CDR3 has 15 amino acids. CDR3 in DNA: TGTGCCAGCTCAAACCTTGGAGGGTCTGGAAACACCATATATTTT. This translates into CASSNLGGSGNTIYF. The full variable domain, rest sourced from reference TRBV18 and TRBJ1-3, is NAGVMQNPRHLVRRRGQEARLRCSPMKGHSHVYWYRQLPEEGLKFMVYLQKENIIDESGMPKERFSAEFPKEGPSILRIQQVVRGDSAAYFCASSNLGGSGNTIYFGEGSWLTVV.

This clone was counted only a few times. This chain connects TRBV19 to TRBJ1-1, with 9 bases fitting TRBD1. J gave up 1 base and V 5 bases, and 2 bases lay outside the gene matches. Germline V gives CDR1 LNHDA, CDR2 SQIVND (reference sequence). The length of the CDR3 is 14 residues. This CDR3 reads CASSHRGQNTEAFF. The CDR3 nucleotides are TGTGCCAGTAGTCACAGGGGGCAGAACACTGAAGCTTTCTTT.

The V gene is TRBV13, the J gene TRBJ1-2, with a tentative D call TRBD1 (5 bases). Germline V CDR1 and CDR2: PRHDT, FYEKMQ (reference sequence). Trimming cost V 5 bases and J 8 bases, with 12 bases left between them. This CDR3 is 12 amino acids long. The chain's CDR3 is CASSLQGFGYTF. DNA for the CDR3: TGTGCCAGCAGCCTCCAGGGTTTCGGCTACACCTTC.

The J gene is TRBJ2-1, the V gene TRBV7-9; tentatively, D is TRBD1 (6 bases). Trimming removed 3 bases from V and 2 bases from J, with 8 bases in between. The CDR3 totals 14 residues. The germline V gene encodes CDR1 SEHNR and CDR2 FQNEAQ (reference sequence). The DNA for the CDR3 is TGTGCCAGCAGCTTCAGGGGAACCTACAATGAGCAGTTCTTC. Protein sequence: CASSFRGTYNEQFF. The full variable domain, completed using reference TRBV7-9 and TRBJ2-1, is DTGVSQNPRHKITKRGQNVTFRCDPISEHNRLYWYRQTLGQGPEFLTYFQNEAQLEKSRLLSDRFSAERPKGSFSTLEIQRTEQGDSAMYLCASSFRGTYNEQFFGPGTRLTVL.

The rearrangement joins TRBV7-9 to TRBJ2-7; D is possibly TRBD1 (6 bases). V dropped 6 bases and J dropped 0 bases, with 18 bases sitting between them. Germline V gives CDR1 SEHNR, CDR2 FQNEAQ (reference sequence). The CDR3 loop spans 16 amino acids. The CDR3 loop is CASRPGGTGSSYEQYF. CDR3 DNA: TGTGCCAGCAGACCCGGAGGTACAGGGAGCTCCTACGAGCAGTACTTC.

This rearrangement joins TRBV18 to TRBJ2-7; 11 bases line up with TRBD2. V dropped 5 bases and J dropped 7; count of bases not matched to a gene: 7. This CDR3 has 14 amino acids. Germline-derived CDR1 and CDR2 are KGHSH and LQKENI. The DNA of the CDR3 is TGTGCCAGCTCATTAGCGGGGGGGCTCAATGAGCAGTACTTC. This sequence encodes CASSLAGGLNEQYF.

This clone was picked up a small number of times. V gene TRBV19 combines with J gene TRBJ1-5; unclear D gene. Germline-derived CDR1 and CDR2 are LNHDA and SQIVND (reference sequence). The CDR3 totals 12 residues. V was shortened by 5 bases and J by 2 bases, with 4 bases between the two germline ends. In DNA, the CDR3 is TGTGCCAGTAGTCTTGGCAATCAGCCCCAGCATTTT. Its protein product is CASSLGNQPQHF.

The genes are TRBV9 and TRBJ1-6, with D possibly being TRBD1 (6 bases). The CDR3 is 15 amino acids. Germline V gene lookup returns CDR1 SGDLS and CDR2 YYNGEE. V dropped 2 bases and J dropped 6 bases, with 12 bases sitting between them. The CDR3 loop is CASSVTQGANSPLHF. The CDR3 DNA reads TGTGCCAGCAGCGTCACACAGGGTGCTAATTCACCCCTCCACTTT.

The CDR3 bases are TGTGCCAGCAGTTTAGGGACTGTATACGAGCAGTACTTC. Amino acid sequence: CASSLGTVYEQYF. This sequence joins TRBV28 and TRBJ2-7; TRBD2 is a possible D gene (6 bases). CDR3 length equals 13 residues. Germline values: CDR1 MDHEN, CDR2 SYDVKM. Deletions cut 2 bases from V and 4 bases from J, with 9 bases between.

The V call is TRBV19, the J call TRBJ1-3, with TRBD1 identical over 9 bases. The germline V gene has CDR1 LNHDA and CDR2 SQIVND (reference sequence). The CDR3 consists of 15 residues. The J segment lost 4 bases and the V segment lost 6 bases, leaving 7 bases of the junction unmatched. CDR3 sequence reads: CASSPPGQGGNTIYF. CDR3 coding DNA: TGTGCCAGTAGCCCTCCGGGACAGGGAGGAAACACCATATATTTT. The full variable domain, completed using reference TRBV19 and TRBJ1-3, is DGGITQSPKYLFRKEGQNVTLSCEQNLNHDAMYWYRQDPGQGLRLIYYSQIVNDFQKGDIAEGYSVSREKKESFPLTVTSAQKNPTAFYLCASSPPGQGGNTIYFGEGSWLTVV.

The rearrangement joins TRBV6-6 to TRBJ2-3; D is perhaps TRBD2 (6 bases). The germline V gene has CDR1 MNHNY and CDR2 SVGAGI (reference sequence). The CDR3 covers 14 residues. Trimming pared 6 bases from V and 2 bases from J, leaving 12 bases between. CDR3 bases: TGTGCCAGCAGGCTAAGGCGGGACACAGATACGCAGTATTTT. It specifies CASRLRRDTDTQYF.